This is a list of T cell receptor beta chains from one sample in a study of T cell responses to AZD1222 COVID-19 vaccine. Data came from immunoSEQ multiplex PCR; TCRdb stores just in-frame clones and leaves some out. This table has about 110,000 clones, roughly nine tenths appearing once. Sequences were derived from peripheral blood, sampled on day 0 of AZD1222 vaccination. The receptors stem from an adult in good health. Each CDR3 is given with its conserved first and last residue. Fields, in order: CDR3 length, J gene, V gene, clone size, D gene, CDR3 DNA, CDR3 protein. D genes are given only for firm matches. Expanded clones are given a class, and other clones once, few, many or no size at all.

>15|TRBJ1-3|TRBV18|NA|TRBD1
TGTGCCAGCTCACCGTCCGGGACAGGGGGGGACACCATATATTTT
CASSPSGTGGDTIYF
>14|TRBJ1-5|TRBV18|NA|TRBD1
TGTGCCAGCTCACCCTTACAGGGGAATCAGCCCCAGCATTTT
CASSPLQGNQPQHF
>11|TRBJ1-1|TRBV28|NA|NA
TGTGCCAGCGAGTTGGATTCTGAAGCTTTCTTT
CASELDSEAFF
>14|TRBJ1-2|TRBV28|NA|TRBD1
TGTGCCAGCAGTCCACAGGGGGCGAGGGATGGCTACACCTTC
CASSPQGARDGYTF
>14|TRBJ1-2|TRBV5-4|NA|NA
TGTGCCAGCAGCCGCGACTTGTCAGGCGCAGGCTACACCTTC
CASSRDLSGAGYTF
>12|TRBJ1-2|TRBV10-3|NA|NA
TGTGCCATCAGTGAGGGAAGGGATGGCTACACCTTC
CAISEGRDGYTF
>15|TRBJ2-3|TRBV6-5|NA|NA
TGTGCCAGCAGTTACCGCGGCGGGGGCACAGATACGCAGTATTTT
CASSYRGGGTDTQYF
>15|TRBJ2-2|TRBV29-1|NA|NA
TGCAGCGTCTCCAGGGGCCAAACGAACACCGGGGAGCTGTTTTTT
CSVSRGQTNTGELFF
>18|TRBJ2-2|TRBV4-2|NA|TRBD2
TGTGCCAGCAGCCAAGATGGGTCGGGAGGCGGGAGAAACGGGGAGCTGTTTTTT
CASSQDGSGGGRNGELFF
>15|TRBJ2-7|TRBV6-5|NA|NA
TGTGCCAGCAGTTATGGAAGCACTAGCTCCTACGAGCAGTACTTC
CASSYGSTSSYEQYF
>16|TRBJ2-7|TRBV4-1|once|TRBD2
TGCGCCAGCAGCCCCTTGGTAGCGGGGCTTACCTACGAGCAGTACTTC
CASSPLVAGLTYEQYF
>14|TRBJ1-1|TRBV7-9|NA|NA
TGTGCCAGCAGCTATAGGGCAGAGCGCACTGAAGCTTTCTTT
CASSYRAERTEAFF
>16|TRBJ2-6|TRBV7-2|NA|NA
TGTGCCAGCAGCTTGGGACCCGGGGAAGGGGCCAACGTCCTGACTTTC
CASSLGPGEGANVLTF
>14|TRBJ2-7|TRBV2|NA|TRBD1
TGTGCCAGTCTCCGGGACAGGGATAATCACGAGCAGTACTTC
CASLRDRDNHEQYF
>16|TRBJ2-2|TRBV7-2|NA|NA
TGTGCCAGCAGCTTAGTAGCTGGCCTGAACACCGGGGAGCTGTTTTTT
CASSLVAGLNTGELFF